A single sample is the source of the 23 T cell receptor beta chains below, sequenced in a study of T-cell reconstitution after alpha-beta-depleted transplantation in children. Preparation of the TCRbeta library used unique molecular identifiers. MiXCR was run by TCRdb on the PCR reads, yielding one entry per CDR3 protein. The sample carries under 250,000 distinct CDR3 sequences, around 7% recorded once. Source: PBMCs, taken before TCRalphabeta/CD19-depleted stem cell transplant. The receptors originated from a boy aged 2 to 10 with acute lymphoblastic leukemia, due to receive a stem cell transplant.

This clonotype was seen more than once but under ten times. The J gene is TRBJ1-6, the V gene TRBV28; D unresolved. V dropped 7 bases and J dropped 10 bases, with 23 bases sitting between them. This CDR3 is built from 16 residues. Germline V gene data show CDR1 as MDHEN and CDR2 as SYDVKM. In DNA form, the CDR3 reads TGTGCCAGCACTTATCGGACCGCTTTTTCTTACTCACCCCTCCACTTT. This sequence encodes CASTYRTAFSYSPLHF.

The chain uses TRBV21-1 and TRBJ2-6; TRBD2 is the table's D call and was not checked against the DNA. TRBV21-1 is classified as a pseudogene. The CDR3 contains 15 residues. The CDR3 region has the DNA TGTGCCAGCAGCCCTCGACTAGCTGGGGCCAACGTCCTGACTTTC. It is translated as CASSPRLAGANVLTF.

This clonotype has at least ten counts. The chain recombines TRBV29-1 with TRBJ2-3; 7 bases line up with TRBD2. Germline CDR1 is SQVTM and CDR2 is ANQGSEA. J lost 4 bases, V lost 4 bases, and 11 bases had no gene match. The CDR3 has 15 amino acids. CDR3 DNA: TGCAGCGTTGTCGGTTTAGTCCGGGAGGCAGATACGCAGTATTTT. The encoded protein is CSVVGLVREADTQYF.

V and J are TRBV10-1 and TRBJ2-1; either TRBD1 or TRBD2 may fit D (5 bases each). CDR1 is WNHNN, CDR2 SYGVQD, per germline (reference sequence). The CDR3 is made up of 15 amino acids. The V gene lost 11 bases and the J gene lost 4 bases, with 21 bases spanning the gap. As DNA, the CDR3 is TGCGCCGCCAACTTGACCGGGGCAGCATACAATGAGCAGTTCTTC. Protein: CAANLTGAAYNEQFF.

The genes are TRBV7-9 and TRBJ2-3; unclear D gene. The CDR3 contains 13 residues. Germline V lookup: CDR1 SEHNR, CDR2 FQNEAQ (reference sequence). Trimming removed 4 bases at V and 6 bases at J, with 11 bases between. The CDR3 reads CASSSSRPDTQYF. The CDR3 nucleotides are TGTGCCAGCAGCTCCAGCAGGCCGGATACGCAGTATTTT. Supplemented by reference TRBV7-9 and TRBJ2-3, the full variable domain reads DTGVSQNPRHKITKRGQNVTFRCDPISEHNRLYWYRQTLGQGPEFLTYFQNEAQLEKSRLLSDRFSAERPKGSFSTLEIQRTEQGDSAMYLCASSSSRPDTQYFGPGTRLTVL.

This clonotype occurred a few times. This sequence joins TRBV12-3 or TRBV12-4 and TRBJ2-4; 7 bases fit TRBD2. The CDR3 is made up of 13 amino acids. V gave up 8 bases and J gave up 8 bases; unmatched junction bases: 9. CDR3 residues: CASGAGRRDIQYF. CDR3 nucleotides: TGTGCCAGCGGAGCGGGGCGTAGGGACATTCAGTACTTC.

This clonotype occurred many times. The chain joins TRBV7-2 to TRBJ2-2; TRBD2 agrees at 7 bases. CDR3 length: 18 residues. Germline CDR1 and CDR2: SGHTA and FQGNSA. Trimming removed 4 bases from V and 2 bases from J; junction bases left unmatched: 13. The CDR3 spells CASSSYRGEAGNTGELFF. The CDR3 coding sequence is TGTGCCAGCAGCTCATACCGGGGGGAAGCGGGTAACACCGGGGAGCTGTTTTTT.

A note on this clonotype: A much more abundant neighbour one base away suggests this may be a read error. The chain is built from TRBV7-2 and TRBJ2-7; the D gene is possibly TRBD2 (5 bases). This CDR3 spans 14 amino acids. The germline V gene has CDR1 SGHTA and CDR2 FQGNSA. The chain's CDR3 is CPSSLTGVIYEQYF. The CDR3 region has the DNA TGTCCCAGCAGCTTAACCGGGGTAATCTACGAGCAGTACTTC.

In its sample, this clonotype was seen many times. The rearrangement links TRBV28 to TRBJ2-7; perhaps TRBD1 as D (6 bases). The CDR3 is 12 residues long. Per germline, CDR1 MDHEN and CDR2 SYDVKM. V shed 7 bases and J shed 2 bases, with 9 bases lying between them. In DNA form, the CDR3 reads TGTGCCAGCAAAGGACAGACCTACGAGCAGTACTTC. It codes for CASKGQTYEQYF.

A note on this clonotype: Given a much more abundant clone one base away, this may be a read error. V usage is TRBV28 and J usage is TRBJ2-1; 7 positions agree with TRBD2. This CDR3 region has 16 residues. Germline values: CDR1 MDHEN, CDR2 SYDVKM. The CDR3 sequence is CASTPRAGPHYNEHFF. Here the CDR3 DNA reads TGTGCCAGCACCCCTAGAGCGGGGCCTCACTACAATGAGCATTTCTTC.

This clonotype was detected many times. The chain recombines TRBV29-1 with TRBJ2-7; possibly TRBD1 for D (6 bases). Trimming removed 4 bases from V and 2 bases from J, with 9 bases in between. The CDR3 is 12 amino acids. Germline V gene lookup returns CDR1 SQVTM and CDR2 ANQGSEA. CDR3 nucleotide sequence: TGCAGCGTTGGGAGGACAGCCTACGAGCAGTACTTC. This sequence encodes CSVGRTAYEQYF.

This clonotype was counted a few times. The chain recombines TRBV12-3 or TRBV12-4 with TRBJ2-3; 7 bases match TRBD1. The CDR3 extends over 14 amino acids. V shed 7 bases, J shed 4 bases, and the junction held 8 bases outside the gene matches. The chain's CDR3 is CASTRQGGPDTQYF. CDR3 coding DNA: TGTGCCAGCACTAGACAGGGCGGCCCAGATACGCAGTATTTT.

The V call is TRBV11-2, the J call TRBJ2-1; 8 nucleotides match TRBD2. Per germline, CDR1 SGHAT and CDR2 FQNNGV. The CDR3 totals 18 residues. Trimming cost V 3 bases and J 0 bases; bases outside gene matches: 10. The CDR3 DNA reads TGTGCCAGCAGCTTTTCGAGGGGCAGCGGGAGCTCCTACAATGAGCAGTTCTTC. Amino acids: CASSFSRGSGSSYNEQFF.

There are many counts of this clonotype. The chain joins TRBV10-3 to TRBJ2-5, with D perhaps being TRBD1 or TRBD2 (5 bases each). V lost 3 bases and J lost 9, with 20 bases in between. CDR3 length: 15 amino acids. Germline-derived CDR1 and CDR2 are ENHRY and SYGVKD. In DNA, the CDR3 is TGTGCCATCAGTGACCCCGAGGGGTCTTACTCTCCCCAGTACTTC. This encodes CAISDPEGSYSPQYF.

This clonotype showed up many times. The chain couples TRBV9 to TRBJ2-4, with D hard to call. Trimming pared 4 bases from V and 9 bases from J, leaving 26 bases between. The CDR3 contains 17 residues. CDR1 is SGDLS, CDR2 YYNGEE, per germline. The CDR3 is CASSSSPTDPYWSIQYF. The CDR3 DNA reads as TGTGCCAGCAGCTCCAGCCCAACGGACCCCTATTGGAGCATTCAGTACTTC.

This clonotype came up many times. The V call is TRBV5-5, the J call TRBJ2-6; maybe TRBD2 (5 bases). The length of the CDR3 is 18 residues. V was shortened by 1 base and J by 0 bases, with 14 bases between the two germline ends. Germline values: CDR1 SGHKS, CDR2 YYEKEE (reference sequence). The CDR3 nucleotides read TGTGCCAGCAGCTTGTTCCACCAGACTACCTCTGGGGCCAACGTCCTGACTTTC. Translating it yields CASSLFHQTTSGANVLTF. Full variable domain (missing parts from reference TRBV5-5 and TRBJ2-6): DAGVTQSPTHLIKTRGQQVTLRCSPISGHKSVSWYQQVLGQGPQFIFQYYEKEERGRGNFPDRFSARQFPNYSSELNVNALLLGDSALYLCASSLFHQTTSGANVLTFGAGSRLTVL.

The table lists this clonotype with many counts. The chain uses TRBV20-1 and TRBJ1-5; D not certain. The germline V gene encodes CDR1 DFQATT and CDR2 SNEGSKA (reference sequence). CDR3 length: 13 amino acids. Trimming left V 5 bases short and J 3 bases short, with 11 bases between. CDR3 sequence reads: CSALDQPNQPQHF. The CDR3 DNA reads TGCAGTGCTTTGGACCAACCCAATCAGCCCCAGCATTTT.

This clonotype has ten or more counts. This rearrangement joins TRBV28 to TRBJ2-7; no definite D call. The germline CDR1 and CDR2 sequences are MDHEN and SYDVKM. Trimming shortened V by 2 bases and J by 10 bases, and 12 bases separated the two germline ends. The CDR3 has 12 amino acids. CDR3 sequence: CASSLGGSFQYF. CDR3 bases: TGTGCCAGCAGTTTAGGTGGTTCTTTTCAGTACTTC.

This clonotype has at least ten counts. V and J are TRBV7-8 and TRBJ2-1; TRBD2 aligns across 10 bases. Trimming removed 6 bases from V and 4 bases from J; junction bases left unmatched: 6. Germline assignment: CDR1 SGHVS and CDR2 FQNEAQ. The CDR3 totals 15 residues. The CDR3 sequence is CASRETSGPYNEQFF. As DNA, the CDR3 is TGTGCCAGCAGGGAGACTAGCGGGCCTTACAATGAGCAGTTCTTC.

The gene calls are TRBV28 and TRBJ2-5; D not resolved. CDR3 length: 14 amino acids. Germline CDR1 reads MDHEN; CDR2 reads SYDVKM. V was cut by 5 bases and J by 4 bases, with 14 bases left in between. The CDR3 DNA is TGTGCCAGCAGTGGCGGCGGTGGGCTAGAGACCCAGTACTTC. Translating gives CASSGGGGLETQYF.

This clonotype has ten or more counts. The chain uses TRBV21-1 and TRBJ2-1; the table's D call TRBD2 went unverified against the DNA. TRBV21-1 is a pseudogene locus. This CDR3 region has 18 residues. The CDR3 spells CASSNWGTSGSSYNEQFF. CDR3 nucleotides: TGTGCCAGCAGCAATTGGGGGACTAGCGGGAGCTCCTACAATGAGCAGTTCTTC.

In this sample, this clonotype turned up many times. The chain couples TRBV2 to TRBJ2-5, with D unclear. The V and J ends lost 2 bases and 5 bases respectively, with 12 bases between them. CDR1 is SNHLY, CDR2 FYNNEI, per germline. The CDR3 is made up of 14 amino acids. CDR3 in amino acids: CASSENVLGETQYF. CDR3 nucleotides: TGTGCCAGCAGTGAAAACGTCCTCGGGGAGACCCAGTACTTC.

A few counts support this clonotype. The rearrangement uses TRBV12-5 and TRBJ1-5; D ambiguous. The V gene lost 5 bases and the J gene lost 4 bases, with 6 bases spanning the gap. The CDR3 is 12 residues long. Germline CDR1 and CDR2: LGHNT and FRNRAP. CDR3 in amino acids: CASGLNNQPQHF. CDR3 bases: TGTGCTAGTGGTCTGAATAATCAGCCCCAGCATTTT.